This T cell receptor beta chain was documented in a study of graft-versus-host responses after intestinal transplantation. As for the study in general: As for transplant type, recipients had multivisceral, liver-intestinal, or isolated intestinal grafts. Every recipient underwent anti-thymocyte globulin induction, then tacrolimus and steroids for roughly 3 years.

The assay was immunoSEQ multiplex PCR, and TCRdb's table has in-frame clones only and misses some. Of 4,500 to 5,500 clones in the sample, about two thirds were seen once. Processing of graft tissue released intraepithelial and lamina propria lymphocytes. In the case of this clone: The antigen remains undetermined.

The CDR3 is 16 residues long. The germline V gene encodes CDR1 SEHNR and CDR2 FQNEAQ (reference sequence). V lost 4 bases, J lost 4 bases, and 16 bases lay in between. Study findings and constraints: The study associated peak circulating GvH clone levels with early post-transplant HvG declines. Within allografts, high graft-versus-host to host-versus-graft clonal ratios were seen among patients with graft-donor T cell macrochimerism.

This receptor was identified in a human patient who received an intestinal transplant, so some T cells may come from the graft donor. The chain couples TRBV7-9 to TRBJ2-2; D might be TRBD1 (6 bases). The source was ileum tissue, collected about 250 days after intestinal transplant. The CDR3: CASSSPAQGPTGELFF. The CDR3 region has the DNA TGTGCCAGCAGCTCACCGGCACAGGGTCCCACCGGGGAGCTGTTTTTT.